This T cell receptor beta chain was observed in a study of cytomegalovirus exposure and HLA in healthy donors. Germline CDR1 SGHRS, CDR2 YFSETQ. The CDR3 loop spans 18 amino acids. Trimming took off 0 bases at V and 7 bases at J, with 22 bases between the two ends. The PCR had 60 Vbeta and 13 Jbeta primers. Using immunoSEQ multiplex PCR, the repertoire was profiled, and TCRdb retains in-frame clones only, with some absent. The sample has 150,000 to 200,000 clones; roughly 77% are singletons. The donors gave bone marrow, and they were healthy. Sampled while nominally healthy, donors likely had unrecorded immune exposures. This clone was seen just once. Its antigen is unidentified. General study findings and limits: Fewer N-insertions (relative to the roughly 670-donor mean) were reportedly seen in an Asian-associated ancestry cluster in a later analysis.

The V gene is TRBV5-1, the J gene TRBJ1-4; perhaps TRBD1 as D (5 bases). This TCR was recovered from a man between 18 and 35 years old in good health and CMV-seropositive. Specimen: PBMCs. The CDR3 nucleotides are TGCGCCAGCAGCTTGGATCGAAACCGGGGGAGATCAGGTGAAAAACTGTTTTTT. Translating gives CASSLDRNRGRSGEKLFF.